The next 6 T cell receptor beta chains were all read from a single sample in a study of OX40 agonist ivuxolimab in advanced cancers. Generated by immunoSEQ multiplex PCR, the TCRdb table keeps only in-frame clones and is missing some. Seen here are tens of thousands of clones, 85% to 90% observed once, and the top ten hold approximately 0.2%. The sequencing here drew on CD4+ or CD8+ T cells sorted from blood, taken in a trial of the OX40 agonist ivuxolimab. All receptors come from an adult with an advanced solid tumor such as melanoma, head and neck, liver or kidney cancer.

This chain uses TRBV9 with TRBJ2-7, with 8 bases aligning to TRBD2. The germline V gene encodes CDR1 SGDLS and CDR2 YYNGEE. V was pared by 4 bases and J by 6 bases, with 15 bases of the junction left unmatched. The CDR3 consists of 16 residues. Here the CDR3 DNA reads TGTGCCAGCAGCTCTAACTCCGGGACTAGTGGGGGCGAGCAGTACTTC. This codes for CASSSNSGTSGGEQYF.

The sample holds one count of this clone. The V gene is TRBV9, the J gene TRBJ2-3; no reliable D call. From germline, CDR1 is SGDLS and CDR2 YYNGEE. The CDR3 covers 14 residues. V lost 0 bases and J lost 0, with 5 bases in between. CDR3: CASSVALSTDTQYF. CDR3 DNA: TGTGCCAGCAGCGTAGCTTTAAGCACAGATACGCAGTATTTT.

The chain recombines TRBV11-2 with TRBJ1-5, with a possible D match to TRBD1 (5 bases). The CDR3 has 15 amino acids. Germline V gene data show CDR1 as SGHAT and CDR2 as FQNNGV. Deletions cut 1 base from V and 1 base from J, with 8 bases between. The chain's CDR3 is CASSLAAGSNQPQHF. The CDR3, as DNA: TGTGCCAGCAGCTTAGCGGCAGGGAGCAATCAGCCCCAGCATTTT.

J is TRBJ1-1 and V is TRBV6-4; D is perhaps TRBD1 (5 bases). The CDR3 contains 18 residues. Germline values: CDR1 MRHNA, CDR2 SNTAGT. With 0 bases removed from V and 0 bases from J, the gap between germline ends came to 17 bases. The CDR3 spells CASSDSGGDRRLNTEAFF. As DNA, the CDR3 is TGTGCCAGCAGTGACTCGGGGGGAGACCGTAGATTGAACACTGAAGCTTTCTTT.

The V gene is TRBV14, the J gene TRBJ2-6, with a weak D call TRBD1 (6 bases). The V end lost 1 base, the J end lost 0 bases, and 10 bases lay between the germline ends. The CDR3 is 17 amino acids. Germline lookup yields CDR1 SGHDN and CDR2 FVKESK. The CDR3 sequence: CASSQVQGLSGANVLTF. The DNA for the CDR3 is TGTGCCAGCAGCCAAGTTCAGGGGCTCTCTGGGGCCAACGTCCTGACTTTC.

The rearrangement joins TRBV9 to TRBJ1-3; maybe TRBD1 (5 bases). V lost 1 base and J 2 bases, leaving 19 bases between the germline ends. The V gene's germline CDR1 is SGDLS and CDR2 YYNGEE. The CDR3 length is 18 residues. The CDR3 sequence is CASSVLSRADGAGNTIYF. The CDR3 nucleotides read TGTGCCAGCAGCGTACTCAGCAGGGCCGATGGAGCTGGAAACACCATATATTTT.